A single TCR beta chain is shown here with its context. The antigen remains unidentified. The sample comes from a study of monozygotic twins with inflammatory bowel disease. Study-level findings and limits: Compared with healthy twins, IBD patients shared fewer clonotypes with others, especially with disease activity.

Molecular identifiers with 6-nucleotide sample barcodes were added during cDNA synthesis via template switching. TCRdb reprocessed the 5' RACE reads; each CDR3 protein has one entry and no DNA is given. This sample's table has 170,000 or so distinct CDR3 sequences. CDR3 length: 13 residues. CDR1 is GTSNPN, CDR2 SVGIG, per germline (reference sequence). The source material was blood. The J gene is TRBJ1-5, the V gene TRBV30; absent DNA, TCRdb's TRBD1 call cannot be checked. The TCR was taken from a human donor with ulcerative colitis or Crohn's disease, or a healthy co-twin of an affected twin (not recorded which). The CDR3 spells CAWATGGNQPQHF. The entire variable domain, with the rest obtained from reference TRBV30 and TRBJ1-5, is as follows: SQTIHQWPATLVQPVGSPLSLECTVEGTSNPNLYWYRQAAGRGLQLLFYSVGIGQISSEVPQNLSASRPQDRQFILSSKKLLLSDSGFYLCAWATGGNQPQHFGDGTRLSIL.